The 13 T cell receptor beta chains listed next were all sequenced from one sample in a study of lung T cells in sarcoidosis with Löfgren's syndrome (dated by TCRdb to the late 2010s). TCRdb names Illumina MiSeq as the instrument used. TCRdb passed the public sequencing reads through fastp at Q25 and MiXCR, retaining productive beta sequences. Merged by CDR3 protein, the rows form single entries marked with the most common genes and DNA. For this sample there are a few thousand distinct CDR3 sequences; around 22% appear just once. Together, the top ten hold around 8.7% of the sample. The specimen sequenced was CD4+ T cells from bronchoalveolar lavage. The origin of the receptors is a human donor with sarcoidosis (Löfgren's syndrome or another form), or a control subject (not recorded which).

This clonotype was counted ten times or more. The V gene is TRBV19, the J gene TRBJ1-1, with TRBD1 as a possible D gene (6 bases). The CDR3 has 16 residues. Germline V gene data show CDR1 as LNHDA and CDR2 as SQIVND (reference sequence). V shed 5 bases and J shed 5 bases, with 21 bases lying between them. The CDR3 bases are TGTGCCAGTAGTTCCCGGCAAGGGGGAGGTTATACTGAAGCTTTCTTT. Translation: CASSSRQGGGYTEAFF.

By its share, this clonotype is medium-sized. The chain joins TRBV7-2 to TRBJ2-1, with D perhaps assigned TRBD1 or TRBD2 (5 bases each). V was clipped by 3 bases and J by 8 bases, with 20 bases between them. Looked up from germline, CDR1 is SGHTA and CDR2 is FQGNSA. The CDR3 spans 16 residues. CDR3: CASSFPGPQSVHEQFF. The CDR3 bases are TGTGCCAGCAGCTTCCCGGGGCCCCAGTCGGTACATGAGCAGTTCTTC.

This clonotype is labeled as medium-sized. The chain links TRBV5-4 to TRBJ2-7; 11 nucleotides align to TRBD1. This CDR3 has 14 residues. Germline CDR1 SGHNT, CDR2 YYREEE (reference sequence). V lost 4 bases and J lost 3; bases outside the gene matches: 3. CDR3 sequence reads: CASSGGTGGYEQYV. CDR3 in DNA: TGTGCCAGCAGCGGGGGGACAGGGGGCTACGAGCAGTACGTC.

The table lists this clonotype with many counts. The CDR3 is CASSSRAGGGETQYF. DNA for the CDR3: TGTGCCAGCAGCTCCCGAGCGGGAGGTGGAGAGACCCAGTACTTC. The chain has TRBV5-4 and TRBJ2-5; 9 bases agree with TRBD2. This CDR3 spans 15 amino acids. J gave up 4 bases and V 3 bases, and 7 bases lay outside the gene matches. CDR1 SGHNT and CDR2 YYREEE come from the germline V gene (reference sequence). Full variable domain (rest looked up from reference TRBV5-4 and TRBJ2-5): ETGVTQSPTHLIKTRGQQVTLRCSSQSGHNTVSWYQQALGQGPQFIFQYYREEENGRGNFPPRFSGLQFPNYSSELNVNALELDDSALYLCASSSRAGGGETQYFGPGTRLLVL.

By sample fraction, this clonotype is medium-sized (0.01 to 0.1%). This chain connects TRBV15 to TRBJ2-1; D is unresolved. Trimming left V 1 base short and J 6 bases short, with 7 bases between. CDR3 size: 13 residues. Germline values: CDR1 LNHNV, CDR2 YYDKDF (reference sequence). The CDR3 DNA follows: TGTGCCACCAGCAGAGTCCCCTCCAATGAGCAGTTCTTC. Residues: CATSRVPSNEQFF.

This clonotype was counted many times. V and J are TRBV11-2 and TRBJ2-3; D unclear. Germline V CDR1 and CDR2: SGHAT, FQNNGV. V was clipped by 2 bases and J by 2 bases, with 11 bases between them. The CDR3 is made up of 15 amino acids. Here the CDR3 DNA reads TGTGCCAGCAGCTTAATGGGAAGAGACACAGATACGCAGTATTTT. Its protein product is CASSLMGRDTDTQYF.

By frequency in the sample, this clonotype is medium-sized. J is TRBJ2-1 and V is TRBV28, with 7 bases aligning to TRBD1. This CDR3 has 16 amino acids. V lost 2 bases to trimming and J lost 2 bases; unmatched junction nucleotides: 6. Germline V gene sequence: CDR1 MDHEN, CDR2 SYDVKM. The CDR3 DNA sequence: TGTGCCAGCAGTTTAACGACAGGGAGCCCCTACAATGAGCAGTTCTTC. As protein: CASSLTTGSPYNEQFF. Drawing the rest from reference TRBV28 and TRBJ2-1, the complete variable domain is DVKVTQSSRYLVKRTGEKVFLECVQDMDHENMFWYRQDPGLGLRLIYFSYDVKMKEKGDIPEGYSVSREKKERFSLILESASTNQTSMYLCASSLTTGSPYNEQFFGPGTRLTVL.

Notes on this clonotype: Being one base from a much bigger clone, this may be a read error. J is TRBJ2-1 and V is TRBV6-5, with a weak D call TRBD2 (6 bases). The CDR3 has 15 amino acids. Germline CDR1 and CDR2: MNHEY and SVGAGI. V lost 6 bases and J lost 3, with 15 bases in between. CDR3 sequence: CASRAGRGLYNEQFF. The CDR3 DNA is TGTGCCAGCAGGGCGGGACGGGGCCTCTACAATGAGCAGTTCTTC.

This clonotype was seen many times. A much larger clone differs by one base, so this may be a read error. The V and J genes are TRBV2 and TRBJ1-6; D gene ambiguous. Per germline, CDR1 SNHLY and CDR2 FYNNEI. The CDR3 contains 15 residues. The V gene lost 3 bases and the J gene lost 6 bases, with 12 bases spanning the gap. The CDR3 region is CASSDYRAPNSPLHF. For the CDR3, the DNA is TGTGCCAGCAGTGATTACAGAGCGCCTAATTCACCCCTCCACTTT.

In this sample, this clonotype is medium-sized. This CDR3 is CASSQGTQKLYEQFF. DNA for the CDR3: TGTGCCAGCAGTCAAGGGACTCAAAAACTCTATGAGCAGTTCTTC. The chain carries TRBV6-1 and TRBJ2-1, with TRBD2 as a possible D gene (6 bases). The CDR3 loop spans 15 amino acids. Germline CDR1 is MNHNS and CDR2 is SASEGT. The ends were cut back, 5 bases at V and 8 bases at J, with 19 bases in the middle.

This clonotype is deemed medium-sized. This chain uses TRBV20-1 with TRBJ2-1; possibly TRBD2 for D (6 bases). This CDR3 spans 11 amino acids. Germline V gives CDR1 DFQATT, CDR2 SNEGSKA (reference sequence). Trimming cost V 7 bases and J 10 bases, with 14 bases left between them. Written as DNA, the CDR3 is TGCAGTGGGGGTAGGGGAGGCGAGCAGTTCTTC. Amino acid sequence: CSGGRGGEQFF.

By share, this clonotype counts as medium-sized. The V gene is TRBV2, the J gene TRBJ1-5; 10 bases map to TRBD1. Germline V gene data show CDR1 as SNHLY and CDR2 as FYNNEI. Trimming cost V 6 bases and J 2 bases; bases outside gene matches: 4. This CDR3 has 15 residues. CDR3 DNA: TGTGCCAGCAGAGGACAGGGGGTTGGCAATCAGCCCCAGCATTTT. Amino acids: CASRGQGVGNQPQHF.

This clonotype has just a few counts. A junction boundary mismatches the germline segment, possibly from a read error. The rearrangement links TRBV4-1 to TRBJ2-3, with D tentatively TRBD1 (5 bases). CDR3 length: 15 amino acids. In germline, CDR1 is MGHRA, CDR2 YSYEKL. CDR3 sequence reads: CASSTYSTDPDTKYF. The CDR3, as DNA: TGCGCCAGCAGCACTTATTCGACAGACCCAGATACGAAGTATTTT.